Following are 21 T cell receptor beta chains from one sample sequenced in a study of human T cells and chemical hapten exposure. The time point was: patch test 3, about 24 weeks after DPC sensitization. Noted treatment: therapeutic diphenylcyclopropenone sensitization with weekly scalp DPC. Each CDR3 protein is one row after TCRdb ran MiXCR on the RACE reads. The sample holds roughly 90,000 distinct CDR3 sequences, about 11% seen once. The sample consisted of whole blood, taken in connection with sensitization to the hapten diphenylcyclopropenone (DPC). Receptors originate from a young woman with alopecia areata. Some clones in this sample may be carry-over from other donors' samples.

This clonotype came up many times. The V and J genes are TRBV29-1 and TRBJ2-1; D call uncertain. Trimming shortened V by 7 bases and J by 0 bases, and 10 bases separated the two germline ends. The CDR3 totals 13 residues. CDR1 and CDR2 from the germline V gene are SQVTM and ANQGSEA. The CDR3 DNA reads TGCAGCGGAGGTGACAACTCCTACAATGAGCAGTTCTTC. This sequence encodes CSGGDNSYNEQFF.

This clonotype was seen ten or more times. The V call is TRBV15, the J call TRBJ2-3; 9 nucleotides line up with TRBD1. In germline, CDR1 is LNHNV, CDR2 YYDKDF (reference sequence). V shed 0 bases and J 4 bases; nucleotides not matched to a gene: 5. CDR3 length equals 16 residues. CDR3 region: CATSRDSTGGPDTQYF. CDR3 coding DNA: TGTGCCACCAGCAGAGATTCAACAGGGGGCCCAGATACGCAGTATTTT.

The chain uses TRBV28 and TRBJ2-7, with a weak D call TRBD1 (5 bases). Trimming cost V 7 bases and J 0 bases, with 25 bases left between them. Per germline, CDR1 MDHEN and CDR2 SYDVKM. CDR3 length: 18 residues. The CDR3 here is CASTQPVQGTSASYEQYF. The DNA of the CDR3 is TGTGCCAGCACTCAGCCTGTGCAGGGAACATCCGCCTCCTACGAGCAGTACTTC.

Here the CDR3 reads CASSERWGWTQYF. Written as DNA, the CDR3 is TGTGCCAGCAGTGAACGCTGGGGGTGGACGCAGTATTTT. The chain combines TRBV6-1 with TRBJ2-3, with D possibly called TRBD1 or TRBD2 (5 bases each). This CDR3 comprises 13 residues. Per germline, CDR1 MNHNS and CDR2 SASEGT. V lost 2 bases, J lost 9 bases, and 12 bases lay in between.

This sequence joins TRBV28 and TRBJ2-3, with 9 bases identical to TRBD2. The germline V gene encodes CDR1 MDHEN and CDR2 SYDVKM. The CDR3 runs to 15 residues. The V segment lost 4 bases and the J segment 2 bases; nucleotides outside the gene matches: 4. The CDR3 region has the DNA TGTGCCAGCAGTTATAGCGGGGGACCCACAGATACGCAGTATTTT. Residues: CASSYSGGPTDTQYF.

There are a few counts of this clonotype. CDR3 nucleotide sequence: TGTGCCAGCTCCCCACCGGGACAGGGTAATTCACCCCTCCACTTT. Protein sequence: CASSPPGQGNSPLHF. J is TRBJ1-6 and V is TRBV7-9, with 9 bases lining up with TRBD1. Trimming at V came to 8 bases and at J to 6 bases, leaving 8 bases not matched to a gene. Germline CDR1 is SEHNR and CDR2 is FQNEAQ (reference sequence). The CDR3 is made up of 15 amino acids.

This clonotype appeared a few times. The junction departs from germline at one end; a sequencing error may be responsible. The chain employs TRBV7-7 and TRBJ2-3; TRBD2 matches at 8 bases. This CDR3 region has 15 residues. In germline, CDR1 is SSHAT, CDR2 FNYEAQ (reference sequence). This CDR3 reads CASSLRTSPGDTQYF. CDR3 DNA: TGTGCTAGCAGCTTGCGGACTAGCCCAGGGGATACGCAGTATTTT.

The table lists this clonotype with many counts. The CDR3 here is CASSPQDGTGELFF. CDR3 DNA: TGTGCCAGCTCACCACAGGACGGCACCGGGGAGCTGTTTTTT. V and J are TRBV18 and TRBJ2-2, with D unclear. Germline CDR1 KGHSH, CDR2 LQKENI. CDR3 length equals 14 residues. Trimming removed 1 base at V and 4 bases at J, with 7 bases between.

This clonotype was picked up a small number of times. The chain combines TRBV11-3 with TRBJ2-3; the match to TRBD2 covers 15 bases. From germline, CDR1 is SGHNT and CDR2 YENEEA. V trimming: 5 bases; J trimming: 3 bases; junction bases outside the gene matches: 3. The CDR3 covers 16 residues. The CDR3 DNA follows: TGTGCCAGCAGCCGTGGACTAGCGGGGGGGACAGATACGCAGTATTTT. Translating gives CASSRGLAGGTDTQYF.

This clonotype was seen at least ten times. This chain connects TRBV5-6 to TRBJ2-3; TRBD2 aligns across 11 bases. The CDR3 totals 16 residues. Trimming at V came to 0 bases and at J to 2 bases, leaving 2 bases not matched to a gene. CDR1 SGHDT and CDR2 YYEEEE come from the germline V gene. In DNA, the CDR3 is TGTGCCAGCAGCTTGGGACTAGCGGGAAACACAGATACGCAGTATTTT. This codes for CASSLGLAGNTDTQYF.

The CDR3 here is CASSLGLGTEAFF. The CDR3 DNA is TGTGCCAGCAGTTTAGGCTTAGGCACTGAAGCTTTCTTT. The chain links TRBV27 to TRBJ1-1, with D hard to call. Trimming left V 2 bases short and J 4 bases short, with 8 bases between. CDR1 MNHEY and CDR2 SMNVEV come from the germline V gene (reference sequence). The CDR3 is 13 amino acids.

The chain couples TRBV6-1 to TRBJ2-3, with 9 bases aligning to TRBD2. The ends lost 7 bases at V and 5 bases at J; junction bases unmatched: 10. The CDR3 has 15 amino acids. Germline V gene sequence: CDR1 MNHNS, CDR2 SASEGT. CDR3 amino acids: CASTEAGGRGDTQYF. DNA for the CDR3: TGTGCCAGCACAGAAGCGGGGGGCCGGGGAGATACGCAGTATTTT.

The CDR3 loop reads CASSPGRENYQPQHF. The CDR3 DNA is TGTGCCAGCAGTCCCGGACGGGAAAACTATCAGCCCCAGCATTTT. This chain links TRBV12-3 or TRBV12-4 with TRBJ1-5; the D is unclear. The germline V and J ends were trimmed by 5 bases and 5 bases, with 16 bases remaining between them. CDR3 length: 15 residues.

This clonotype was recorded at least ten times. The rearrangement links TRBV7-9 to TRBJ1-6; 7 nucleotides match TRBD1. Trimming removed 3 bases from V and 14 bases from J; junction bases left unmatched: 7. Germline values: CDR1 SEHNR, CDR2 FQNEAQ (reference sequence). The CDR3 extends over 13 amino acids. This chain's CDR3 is CASSFRQGPTLHF. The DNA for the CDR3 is TGTGCCAGCAGCTTCCGACAGGGTCCGACCCTCCACTTT.

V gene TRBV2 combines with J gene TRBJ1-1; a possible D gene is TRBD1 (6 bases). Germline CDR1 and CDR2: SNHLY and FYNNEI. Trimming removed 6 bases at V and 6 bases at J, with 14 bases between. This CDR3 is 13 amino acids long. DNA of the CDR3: TGTGCCAGCAGACAGGGACAAACGCCTGAAGCTTTCTTT. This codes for CASRQGQTPEAFF.

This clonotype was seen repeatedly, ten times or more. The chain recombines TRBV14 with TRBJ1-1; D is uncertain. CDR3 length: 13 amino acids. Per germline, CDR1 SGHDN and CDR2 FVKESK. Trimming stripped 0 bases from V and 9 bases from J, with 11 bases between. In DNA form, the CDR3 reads TGTGCCAGCAGCCAAGATCTAAGAACACAAGCTTTCTTT. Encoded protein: CASSQDLRTQAFF. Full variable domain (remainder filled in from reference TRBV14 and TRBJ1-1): EAGVTQFPSHSVIEKGQTVTLRCDPISGHDNLYWYRRVMGKEIKFLLHFVKESKQDESGMPNNRFLAERTGGTYSTLKVQPAELEDSGVYFCASSQDLRTQAFFGQGTRLTVV.

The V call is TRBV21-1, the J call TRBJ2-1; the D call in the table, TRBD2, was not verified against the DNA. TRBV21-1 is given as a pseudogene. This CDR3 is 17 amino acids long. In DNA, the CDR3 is TGTGCCAGCAGCAAAGGGTATAGCGGGGTTCCCTACAATGAGCAGTTCTTC. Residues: CASSKGYSGVPYNEQFF.

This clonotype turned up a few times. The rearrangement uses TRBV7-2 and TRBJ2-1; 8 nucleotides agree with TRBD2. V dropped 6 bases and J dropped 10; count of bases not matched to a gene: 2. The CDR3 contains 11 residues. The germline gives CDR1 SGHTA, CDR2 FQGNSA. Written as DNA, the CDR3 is TGTGCCAGCAGTCGACTAGCGGAGCAGTTCTTC. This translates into CASSRLAEQFF.

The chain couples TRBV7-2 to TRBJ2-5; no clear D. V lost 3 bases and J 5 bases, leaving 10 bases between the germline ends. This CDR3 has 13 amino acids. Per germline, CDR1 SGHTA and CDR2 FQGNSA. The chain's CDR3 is CASSFGRSETQYF. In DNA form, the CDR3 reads TGTGCCAGCAGCTTTGGCCGCTCTGAGACCCAGTACTTC.

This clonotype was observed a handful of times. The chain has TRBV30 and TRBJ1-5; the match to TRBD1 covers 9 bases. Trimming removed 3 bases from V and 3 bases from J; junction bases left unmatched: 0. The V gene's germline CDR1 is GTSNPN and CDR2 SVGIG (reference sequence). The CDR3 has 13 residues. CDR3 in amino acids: CAWRQGANQPQHF. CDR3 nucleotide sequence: TGTGCCTGGAGACAGGGGGCCAATCAGCCCCAGCATTTT.

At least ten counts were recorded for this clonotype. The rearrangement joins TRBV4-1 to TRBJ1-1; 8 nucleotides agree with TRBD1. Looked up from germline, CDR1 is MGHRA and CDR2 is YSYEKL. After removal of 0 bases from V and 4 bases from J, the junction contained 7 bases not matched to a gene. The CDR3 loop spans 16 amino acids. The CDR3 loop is CASSQEKMGTGTEAFF. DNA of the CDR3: TGCGCCAGCAGCCAAGAAAAGATGGGGACAGGCACTGAAGCTTTCTTT.